This paragraph covers one TCR beta chain sequence. Trimming left V 4 bases short and J 7 bases short, with 13 bases between. Germline-derived CDR1 and CDR2 are MGHDK and SYGVNS. CDR3 length equals 13 residues. Noted time point: persistent/refractory GD, antithyroid drugs over 5 years with positive TRAb. RNA extracted from PBMCs served as the sequencing template. This sample is drawn from a study of regulatory T cells in long-lasting Graves disease. CDR3 regions were amplified by Arm-PCR using iRepertoire HTBI primers to build TCR beta libraries. MiXCR was run by TCRdb on the multiplex PCR reads, yielding one entry per CDR3 protein. The repertoire has roughly 490,000 distinct CDR3 sequences, about 20% of them found once; the top ten carry about an eighth.

The sequencing here drew on peripheral blood mononuclear cells (PBMCs), taken when the disease was refractory, from a patient treated with antithyroid drugs. The TCR sequence derives from a female donor with Graves disease. This chain links TRBV25-1 with TRBJ1-2; the D is unclear. The CDR3 DNA follows: TGTGCCAGCAGTGTTGGCGCTTCGGGTGGCTACACCTTC. This encodes CASSVGASGGYTF.